This T cell receptor (beta chain) is from a study of cytomegalovirus exposure and HLA in healthy donors. Study-level points and caveats: CMV serostatus was the only recorded immune exposure for donors.

Germline V gene sequence: CDR1 MNHNY, CDR2 SVGAGI (reference sequence). CDR3 length equals 11 residues. V was shortened by 0 bases and J by 8 bases, with 2 bases between the two germline ends. The PCR ran on 60 Vbeta and 13 Jbeta primers. Sequencing used immunoSEQ multiplex PCR; TCRdb keeps in-frame clones, though not all of them. The data show fewer than 250,000 clones, about 86% seen once. Worth noting for this clone: Its target is not known.

Sequenced: PBMCs. The clonotype comes from a man aged 40-55 years in good health and CMV-seropositive. The J gene is TRBJ2-1, the V gene TRBV6-6; no reliable D call. The CDR3 sequence is CASSYSDEQFF. CDR3 in DNA: TGTGCCAGCAGTTACTCCGATGAGCAGTTCTTC.